This TCR beta chain was sequenced for a study of blood T cells in healthy people across ages. A second about 7 to 11 cycle PCR used barcoded and J-beta primers. Each CDR3 protein gets one entry after TCRdb re-called the 5' RACE reads with MiXCR. The data hold 730,000 or so distinct CDR3 sequences, with more than 40% observed a single time. Study-wide findings and caveats: Unsorted PBMC input precluded a conclusive naive versus antigen-experienced comparison. Naive T cell percentage showed a strong correlation with the diversity of TCR beta.

Details on this clonotype: Antigen unknown.

The receptor was derived from a woman aged 55-70 years in good health. Sample: blood.

CDR3 protein: CASSKAAGGPPLYNEQYF. CDR3 sequence (DNA): TGTGCCAGCAGCAAGGCAGCGGGAGGGCCCCCCCTCTACAATGAGCAGTACTTC. V usage is TRBV6-2 or TRBV6-3 and J usage is TRBJ2-7, with 10 bases fitting TRBD2. V lost 6 bases and J lost 7; bases outside the gene matches: 21. Germline CDR1 is MNHEY and CDR2 is SVGEGT. The CDR3 totals 18 residues.